These 2 T cell receptor beta chains originate from one sample sequenced in a study of chemoradiotherapy in HPV16-positive cancers. Clones were sequenced by immunoSEQ multiplex PCR, and TCRdb holds only the in-frame ones, with some missing. Of fewer than 6,500 clones listed, around 86% are singletons. This material consisted of tumor tissue, taken from a patient who underwent chemoradiotherapy. All receptors come from a human donor with HPV-associated anogenital cancer.

The rearrangement joins TRBV28 to TRBJ2-1; 8 positions match TRBD2. This CDR3 has 14 residues. CDR1 and CDR2 (germline): MDHEN, SYDVKM. The junction had 5 bases not matched to a gene; V was cut back by 6 bases and J by 4 bases. This chain's CDR3 is CASSLTSAYNEQFF. CDR3 DNA sequence: TGTGCCAGCAGCTTGACTAGCGCGTACAATGAGCAGTTCTTC.

This chain links TRBV7-2 with TRBJ1-6; D perhaps matches TRBD1 (5 bases). The germline V and J ends were trimmed by 5 bases and 13 bases, with 12 bases remaining between them. Germline CDR1 is SGHTA and CDR2 is FQGNSA. This CDR3 contains 12 residues. CDR3 coding DNA: TGTGCCAGCAGCCCAGGGTCGGTCCCCCTCCACTTT. Residues: CASSPGSVPLHF.